One sample yielded the 31 T cell receptor beta chains listed below, sequenced in a study of blood T cell repertoires in COVID-19. Profiled with immunoSEQ multiplex PCR; TCRdb holds only in-frame clones, not every one. This sample yields 150,000 to 200,000 clones, of which roughly 90% are seen a single time; 15% to 20% belongs to the top ten. The specimen was peripheral blood. The receptors shown here come from a man between 60 and 75 years old with active or convalescent COVID-19.

The gene calls are TRBV9 and TRBJ2-1; 7 bases agree with TRBD2. Germline V CDR1 and CDR2: SGDLS, YYNGEE. V shed 7 bases and J 0 bases; nucleotides not matched to a gene: 7. The CDR3 has 15 residues. The CDR3 loop is CASRRGDSSYNEQFF. CDR3 sequence (DNA): TGTGCCAGCCGCCGGGGGGATAGCTCCTACAATGAGCAGTTCTTC. The whole variable domain, remainder taken from reference TRBV9 and TRBJ2-1, is DSGVTQTPKHLITATGQRVTLRCSPRSGDLSVYWYQQSLDQGLQFLIQYYNGEERAKGNILERFSAQQFPDLHSELNLSSLELGDSALYFCASRRGDSSYNEQFFGPGTRLTVL.

This chain uses TRBV6-5 with TRBJ2-7; D is possibly TRBD2 (6 bases). From germline, CDR1 is MNHEY and CDR2 SVGAGI. V was clipped by 2 bases and J by 2 bases, with 13 bases between them. This CDR3 contains 15 residues. CDR3 in amino acids: CASSYLGTGPYEQYF. DNA for the CDR3: TGTGCCAGCAGTTACCTCGGGACTGGACCCTACGAGCAGTACTTC.

This chain connects TRBV10-1 to TRBJ1-1; unclear D gene. V was shortened by 4 bases and J by 2 bases, with 8 bases between the two germline ends. From germline, CDR1 is WNHNN and CDR2 SYGVQD (reference sequence). The CDR3 sequence is 13 residues long. CDR3 DNA: TGCGCCAGCAGTGTGGCATCTAACACTGAAGCTTTCTTT. It encodes CASSVASNTEAFF.

The J gene is TRBJ2-2, the V gene TRBV14, with TRBD2 matching over 7 bases. The CDR3 is 15 residues long. Losses at the gene ends were 3 bases for V and 4 bases for J; bases not matched to a gene: 5. Germline V gene lookup returns CDR1 SGHDN and CDR2 FVKESK. The CDR3 DNA reads TGTGCCAGCAGCCACGGCGGGAGAGCCACCGGGGAGCTGTTTTTT. This translates into CASSHGGRATGELFF.

The chain uses TRBV3-1 (or the pseudogene TRBV3-2) and TRBJ1-1; 10 bases fit TRBD1. V lost 3 bases, J lost 6 bases, and 4 bases stayed unmatched. CDR1 is LGHDT, CDR2 YNNKEL, per germline (reference sequence). The CDR3 totals 14 residues. The CDR3 here is CASSQGQGRSEAFF. The DNA of the CDR3 is TGTGCCAGCAGCCAGGGACAGGGGAGGTCTGAAGCTTTCTTT.

The V call is TRBV3-1 (or the pseudogene TRBV3-2), the J call TRBJ1-6; no reliable D call. Trimming cost V 1 base and J 3 bases, with 7 bases left between them. CDR1 and CDR2 from the germline V gene are LGHDT and YNNKEL (reference sequence). The CDR3 has 15 amino acids. Written as DNA, the CDR3 is TGTGCCAGCAGCCAAGGTAGTCTCTATAATTCACCCCTCCACTTT. This codes for CASSQGSLYNSPLHF.

J is TRBJ1-2 and V is TRBV11-2, with D hard to call. Germline-derived CDR1 and CDR2 are SGHAT and FQNNGV. This CDR3 has 14 residues. V lost 5 bases and J 4 bases, leaving 14 bases between the germline ends. DNA of the CDR3: TGTGCCAGCAGCCCCCAGACGGAGGCCTATGGCTACACCTTC. It codes for CASSPQTEAYGYTF.

The chain couples TRBV4-2 to TRBJ1-1, with D hard to call. The length of the CDR3 is 13 residues. Germline V lookup: CDR1 LGHNA, CDR2 YNFKEQ. V gave up 1 base and J gave up 0 bases, with 3 bases separating them. The DNA of the CDR3 is TGTGCCAGCAGCCAAGGAGTGAACACTGAAGCTTTCTTT. Its translation: CASSQGVNTEAFF.

This rearrangement joins TRBV25-1 to TRBJ1-3, with D possibly TRBD1 on 5 matching bases. This CDR3 region has 14 residues. V shed 3 bases and J shed 7 bases, with 13 bases lying between them. CDR1 and CDR2 (germline): MGHDK, SYGVNS. CDR3 in DNA: TGTGCCAGCAGTGATCCACCTCCAGGGAACACCATATATTTT. As protein: CASSDPPPGNTIYF. Combining the CDR3 with reference TRBV25-1 and TRBJ1-3 gives the whole variable domain EADIYQTPRYLVIGTGKKITLECSQTMGHDKMYWYQQDPGMELHLIHYSYGVNSTEKGDLSSESTVSRIRTEHFPLTLESARPSHTSQYLCASSDPPPGNTIYFGEGSWLTVV.

V gene TRBV10-3 combines with J gene TRBJ1-2; 9 positions match TRBD1. Germline lookup yields CDR1 ENHRY and CDR2 SYGVKD. J was trimmed by 5 bases and V by 8 bases; bases with no gene match: 12. CDR3 length equals 15 residues. As DNA, the CDR3 is TGTGCCATCTCATCCGGGACAGGGAATAGATATGGCTACACCTTC. Amino acid sequence: CAISSGTGNRYGYTF.

This chain joins TRBV11-2 and TRBJ2-1, with a tentative D call TRBD2 (6 bases). The CDR3 has 17 amino acids. With 0 bases removed from V and 3 bases from J, the gap between germline ends came to 15 bases. Per the germline V gene, CDR1 is SGHAT and CDR2 is FQNNGV. The CDR3 reads CASSLDVGGRGYNEQFF. In DNA form, the CDR3 reads TGTGCCAGCAGCTTAGATGTTGGAGGGAGAGGCTACAATGAGCAGTTCTTC. The complete variable domain, with remaining parts taken from reference TRBV11-2 and TRBJ2-1, reads EAGVAQSPRYKIIEKRQSVAFWCNPISGHATLYWYQQILGQGPKLLIQFQNNGVVDDSQLPKDRFSAERLKGVDSTLKIQPAKLEDSAVYLCASSLDVGGRGYNEQFFGPGTRLTVL.

The CDR3 DNA follows: TGCGCCAGCAGCATCGGGACTAGCGGCACAGATACGCAGTATTTT. Its translation is CASSIGTSGTDTQYF. V usage is TRBV5-1 and J usage is TRBJ2-3; 10 bases match TRBD2. The germline V gene has CDR1 SGHRS and CDR2 YFSETQ. J lost 1 base, V lost 4 bases, and 3 bases had no gene match. This CDR3 region has 15 residues.

V gene TRBV2 combines with J gene TRBJ1-2; 10 positions match TRBD1. With V trimmed by 6 bases and J by 7 bases, 5 bases remained unmatched. CDR1 and CDR2 (germline): SNHLY, FYNNEI. CDR3 length: 13 amino acids. In nucleotides, the CDR3 is TGTGCCAGCAGGGACAGGGGGGGGAGTGGCTACACCTTC. This encodes CASRDRGGSGYTF.

The J gene is TRBJ2-7, the V gene TRBV25-1; weak D call: TRBD1 (6 bases). CDR1 and CDR2 from the germline V gene are MGHDK and SYGVNS. The ends were cut back, 5 bases at V and 0 bases at J, with 14 bases in the middle. The CDR3 has 15 amino acids. The DNA of the CDR3 is TGTGCCAGCAGTTCGCAGGGGCCTAGCTCCTACGAGCAGTACTTC. Translation gives CASSSQGPSSYEQYF.

This clone was observed a few times. The chain employs TRBV2 and TRBJ1-1; 7 nucleotides line up with TRBD1. The CDR3 covers 14 residues. J was trimmed by 0 bases and V by 6 bases; bases with no gene match: 4. Germline V gene data show CDR1 as SNHLY and CDR2 as FYNNEI. The CDR3 nucleotides are TGTGCCAGCAGCCCCGGGACAGTGAACACTGAAGCTTTCTTT. It codes for CASSPGTVNTEAFF.

The chain combines TRBV9 with TRBJ2-2; D unclear. Per the germline V gene, CDR1 is SGDLS and CDR2 is YYNGEE. This CDR3 comprises 16 residues. Trimming cost V 4 bases and J 0 bases, with 13 bases left between them. DNA for the CDR3: TGTGCCAGCAGCCCGCGACTGCACGCGAACACCGGGGAGCTGTTTTTT. Its translation: CASSPRLHANTGELFF. Combining the CDR3 with reference TRBV9 and TRBJ2-2 gives the whole variable domain DSGVTQTPKHLITATGQRVTLRCSPRSGDLSVYWYQQSLDQGLQFLIQYYNGEERAKGNILERFSAQQFPDLHSELNLSSLELGDSALYFCASSPRLHANTGELFFGEGSRLTVL.

The chain couples TRBV9 to TRBJ2-1; D may be TRBD1 (5 bases). This CDR3 spans 14 amino acids. Germline V gene lookup returns CDR1 SGDLS and CDR2 YYNGEE. With 5 bases removed from V and 9 bases from J, the gap between germline ends came to 18 bases. CDR3 amino acids: CASSISGATIEQFF. DNA of the CDR3: TGTGCCAGCAGTATCAGTGGGGCAACAATTGAGCAGTTCTTC.

The V gene is TRBV18, the J gene TRBJ1-3, with D uncertain. This CDR3 is built from 15 residues. Trimming removed 0 bases from V and 0 bases from J, with 6 bases in between. Germline CDR1 is KGHSH and CDR2 is LQKENI. The CDR3 DNA sequence: TGTGCCAGCTCACCACCGGCATTCTCTGGAAACACCATATATTTT. Amino acids: CASSPPAFSGNTIYF.

This clone was observed a handful of times. The chain links TRBV11-3 to TRBJ2-7; 7 bases are a match to TRBD1. CDR1 and CDR2 (germline): SGHNT, YENEEA. The CDR3 has 14 residues. J was trimmed by 4 bases and V by 2 bases; bases with no gene match: 5. DNA for the CDR3: TGTGCCAGCAGCTTAAGTAACAGGGGTTACGAGCAGTACTTC. Translating gives CASSLSNRGYEQYF.

This clone came up once. This chain uses TRBV12-3 or TRBV12-4 with TRBJ2-5; tentatively, D is TRBD1 (6 bases). This CDR3 has 13 amino acids. V was clipped by 6 bases and J by 7 bases, with 15 bases between them. The DNA for the CDR3 is TGTGCCAGCAGCCAAGGAACAGGGTGGACCCAGTACTTC. Translating gives CASSQGTGWTQYF.

This clone was seen once. V gene TRBV6-5 combines with J gene TRBJ1-2; 7 bases are shared with TRBD1. Germline CDR1 and CDR2: MNHEY and SVGAGI. This CDR3 has 14 residues. Trimming took 7 bases from V and 3 from J; bases not matched to a gene: 8. CDR3 sequence: CASILRGHDYGYTF. CDR3 DNA sequence: TGTGCCAGCATCTTAAGGGGGCACGACTATGGCTACACCTTC.

This clone was seen once. J is TRBJ2-7 and V is TRBV4-1; a possible D gene is TRBD2 (5 bases). CDR1 and CDR2 from the germline V gene are MGHRA and YSYEKL. V dropped 3 bases and J dropped 2 bases, with 8 bases sitting between them. There are 13 residues in the CDR3. The CDR3 DNA reads TGCGCCAGCAGCCATGGACTGACCTACGAGCAGTACTTC. It yields the protein CASSHGLTYEQYF.

The genes are TRBV18 and TRBJ1-4, with D tentatively TRBD1 (5 bases). V lost 3 bases to trimming and J lost 7 bases, with 18 bases between them. Looked up from germline, CDR1 is KGHSH and CDR2 is LQKENI. CDR3 length: 16 residues. The CDR3 coding sequence is TGTGCCAGCTCACCGGCAGGGAGGTACCACAGTGAAAAACTGTTTTTT. Its protein is CASSPAGRYHSEKLFF.

This chain uses TRBV29-1 with TRBJ1-6; 9 bases map to TRBD1. Germline assignment: CDR1 SQVTM and CDR2 ANQGSEA. CDR3 size: 11 residues. The trim removed 7 bases at V and 14 bases at J, leaving 6 bases unmatched. The CDR3 DNA reads as TGCAGCGCTACTACAGGGGGCACCCTCCACTTT. Translated: CSATTGGTLHF.

The rearrangement joins TRBV5-4 to TRBJ2-1; 10 nucleotides align to TRBD2. There are 14 residues in the CDR3. Trimming removed 0 bases from V and 9 bases from J; junction bases left unmatched: 3. Per the germline V gene, CDR1 is SGHNT and CDR2 is YYREEE (reference sequence). CDR3 coding DNA: TGTGCCAGCAGCTTGGAGCGACTAGCGGGTGAGCAGTTCTTC. This encodes CASSLERLAGEQFF.

The rearrangement links TRBV5-8 to TRBJ1-4; D might be TRBD1 (5 bases). Germline V gives CDR1 SGHTS, CDR2 YDEGEE. This CDR3 is built from 15 residues. Trimming took 4 bases from V and 4 from J, leaving 14 bases between them. DNA for the CDR3: TGTGCCAGCAGCGACAGACAGAGGAATAATGAAAAACTGTTTTTT. This encodes CASSDRQRNNEKLFF. Based on the CDR3 plus reference TRBV5-8 and TRBJ1-4, the full variable domain is EAGVTQSPTHLIKTRGQQATLRCSPISGHTSVYWYQQALGLGLQFLLWYDEGEERNRGNFPPRFSGRQFPNYSSELNVNALELEDSALYLCASSDRQRNNEKLFFGSGTQLSVL.

The CDR3 region is CASSQGRRVPRGSEKLFF. In DNA, the CDR3 is TGTGCCAGCAGCCAAGGCCGGCGAGTCCCGCGGGGTAGTGAAAAACTGTTTTTT. The rearrangement uses TRBV3-1 (or the pseudogene TRBV3-2) and TRBJ1-4; the D is unclear. This CDR3 is 18 amino acids long. CDR1 is LGHDT and CDR2 is YNNKEL in the germline V gene (reference sequence). V was clipped by 1 base and J by 7 bases, with 22 bases between them.

This chain links TRBV10-1 with TRBJ1-2; 9 bases align to TRBD1. This CDR3 spans 15 amino acids. After removal of 6 bases from V and 4 bases from J, the junction contained 9 bases not matched to a gene. Germline V lookup: CDR1 WNHNN, CDR2 SYGVQD (reference sequence). The CDR3 sequence: CASSAGTGPSYGYTF. The DNA of the CDR3 is TGCGCCAGCAGCGCCGGGACAGGGCCATCCTATGGCTACACCTTC.

V and J are TRBV6-2 or TRBV6-3 and TRBJ2-7, with 10 bases aligning to TRBD2. Germline V CDR1 and CDR2: MNHEY, SVGEGT. The ends lost 5 bases at V and 5 bases at J; junction bases unmatched: 6. The CDR3 runs 14 residues. DNA for the CDR3: TGTGCCAGCAGTAAAAGCGGGAGGGTAAACGAGCAGTACTTC. This translates into CASSKSGRVNEQYF.

V is TRBV29-1 and J is TRBJ1-1, with TRBD1 matching 7 bases. Trimming took 5 bases from V and 0 from J; bases not matched to a gene: 12. This CDR3 comprises 16 residues. Germline V gives CDR1 SQVTM, CDR2 ANQGSEA. The CDR3 protein is CSVRTTGESMNTEAFF. The CDR3 DNA follows: TGCAGCGTTCGTACTACAGGGGAAAGTATGAACACTGAAGCTTTCTTT.

The chain uses TRBV6-5 and TRBJ1-4; no clear D. This CDR3 comprises 14 residues. V lost 2 bases, J lost 8 bases, and 12 bases lay in between. The V gene's germline CDR1 is MNHEY and CDR2 SVGAGI. CDR3 region: CASSYRHSGEKLFF. The CDR3 DNA reads as TGTGCCAGCAGTTACAGGCACTCCGGGGAAAAACTGTTTTTT.